This T cell receptor (beta chain) was retrieved from a study of radiotherapy plus CTLA-4 blockade in lung cancer. Between the trimmed V and J ends, which lost 0 bases and 8 bases, there was a span of 12 bases. The CDR3 runs 14 residues. Germline values: CDR1 SGHDT, CDR2 YYEEEE. In chemo-refractory metastatic non-small-cell lung cancer, patients got ipilimumab CTLA-4 blockade together with focal radiation. Sequencing used immunoSEQ multiplex PCR; TCRdb keeps in-frame clones, though not all of them. Here the sample spans about 120,000 clones, over 80% being singletons. Note on this clone: The antigen remains unidentified.

Study observations and caveats: Early blood T cell clone dynamics, with interferon-beta, were reported to best predict response. TCR clones originating in tumors grew in number in blood after radiotherapy plus ipilimumab.

The chain combines TRBV5-6 with TRBJ2-1; D might be TRBD2 (6 bases). This specimen was peripheral blood, taken from a patient treated with radiotherapy plus ipilimumab. This receptor was identified in a human donor with non-small cell lung cancer that progressed on radiotherapy plus ipilimumab. The CDR3 sequence is CASSLVDYPYEQFF. CDR3 in DNA: TGTGCCAGCAGCTTGGTGGACTATCCATATGAGCAGTTCTTC.